A single sample is the source of the 11 T cell receptor beta chains below, sequenced in a study of blood T cell repertoires in COVID-19. Profiling relied on immunoSEQ multiplex PCR, and the TCRdb table lists in-frame clones only, not all of them. This table holds about 100,000 clones, roughly 71% found once. Sequencing used peripheral blood. These receptors were obtained from an elderly man with acute or convalescent COVID-19.

The chain joins TRBV18 to TRBJ2-1; perhaps TRBD2 as D (6 bases). The ends were cut back, 5 bases at V and 5 bases at J, with 22 bases in the middle. The CDR3 covers 17 residues. CDR1 is KGHSH and CDR2 is LQKENI in the germline V gene. This CDR3 is CASSSSLGGATNNEQFF. The CDR3 nucleotides are TGTGCCAGCTCATCCTCTTTGGGCGGGGCGACTAACAATGAGCAGTTCTTC.

The genes are TRBV5-6 and TRBJ2-7; 7 bases match TRBD1. Per the germline V gene, CDR1 is SGHDT and CDR2 is YYEEEE. The ends lost 4 bases at V and 6 bases at J; junction bases unmatched: 7. The length of the CDR3 is 13 residues. The DNA for the CDR3 is TGTGCCAGCAGCGCCGGGACAGTCTCCGAGCAGTACTTC. Protein: CASSAGTVSEQYF.

This sequence joins TRBV27 and TRBJ2-1, with D possibly being TRBD1 (5 bases). Trimming shortened V by 5 bases and J by 12 bases, and 17 bases separated the two germline ends. CDR1 and CDR2 (germline): MNHEY, SMNVEV (reference sequence). The CDR3 is made up of 13 amino acids. This chain's CDR3 is CASSNVLARGQFF. The CDR3 bases are TGTGCCAGCAGTAATGTGTTGGCAAGGGGGCAGTTCTTC.

This clone was seen more than once but under ten times. The chain recombines TRBV10-3 with TRBJ2-5; 8 bases are shared with TRBD2. From germline, CDR1 is ENHRY and CDR2 SYGVKD. J was trimmed by 7 bases and V by 2 bases; bases with no gene match: 6. This CDR3 comprises 14 residues. The CDR3 region has the DNA TGTGCCATCAGTGAGCGGGAGGGCCGGGGGACCCAGTACTTC. This gives the protein CAISEREGRGTQYF.

The CDR3 region has the DNA TGTGCCAGTTATGGGGGAACGGGACAAAATTCACCCCTCCACTTT. Translated: CASYGGTGQNSPLHF. The chain is built from TRBV19 and TRBJ1-6; possibly TRBD1 for D (6 bases). The CDR3 spans 15 residues. V was trimmed by 8 bases and J by 7 bases, leaving 18 bases between them. Germline values: CDR1 LNHDA, CDR2 SQIVND (reference sequence).

This chain connects TRBV28 to TRBJ1-2, with TRBD1 as a possible D gene (6 bases). V lost 4 bases and J lost 1, with 7 bases in between. Germline V gene sequence: CDR1 MDHEN, CDR2 SYDVKM. The CDR3 is made up of 13 amino acids. The CDR3 here is CASSYRVNYGYTF. The CDR3 coding sequence is TGTGCCAGCAGTTACAGGGTTAACTATGGCTACACCTTC.

This chain's CDR3 is CAISESSSLEQYF. The CDR3 DNA reads TGTGCCATCAGTGAGTCTAGCAGTCTAGAGCAGTACTTC. The chain is built from TRBV10-3 and TRBJ2-7; no reliable D call. With 0 bases removed from V and 7 bases from J, the gap between germline ends came to 10 bases. The CDR3 spans 13 residues. Germline-derived CDR1 and CDR2 are ENHRY and SYGVKD.

This chain uses TRBV7-2 with TRBJ1-1; D possibly corresponds to TRBD1 (6 bases). Trimming stripped 0 bases from V and 5 bases from J, with 13 bases between. Per the germline V gene, CDR1 is SGHTA and CDR2 is FQGNSA. The CDR3 covers 15 residues. CDR3 bases: TGTGCCAGCAGCTTAGCCCAGGGGTTAAAGACTGAAGCTTTCTTT. Residues: CASSLAQGLKTEAFF.

The chain carries TRBV24-1 and TRBJ2-7, with TRBD1 identical over 8 bases. The germline CDR1 and CDR2 sequences are KGHDR and SFDVKD. V trimming: 9 bases; J trimming: 3 bases; junction bases outside the gene matches: 18. The CDR3 totals 17 residues. CDR3 protein: CATPVLVRTGSLYEQYF. CDR3 coding DNA: TGTGCCACCCCGGTATTAGTGAGGACAGGGTCCCTCTACGAGCAGTACTTC.

This clone has a count of ten or more. The chain links TRBV28 to TRBJ2-7, with 11 bases aligning to TRBD1. This CDR3 contains 14 residues. Germline CDR1 and CDR2: MDHEN and SYDVKM. Losses at the gene ends were 4 bases for V and 3 bases for J; bases not matched to a gene: 2. The DNA for the CDR3 is TGTGCCAGCAGTTCCGGGACAGGGGGCTACGAGCAGTACTTC. It yields the protein CASSSGTGGYEQYF.

V is TRBV6-2 or TRBV6-3 and J is TRBJ2-3; perhaps TRBD2 as D (5 bases). Trimming removed 0 bases from V and 4 bases from J, with 14 bases in between. Germline V CDR1 and CDR2: MNHEY, SVGEGT. The CDR3 spans 16 residues. The CDR3 DNA is TGTGCCAGCAGTTACTCTCTTATAAGAGGGTCAGATACGCAGTATTTT. Encoded protein: CASSYSLIRGSDTQYF.